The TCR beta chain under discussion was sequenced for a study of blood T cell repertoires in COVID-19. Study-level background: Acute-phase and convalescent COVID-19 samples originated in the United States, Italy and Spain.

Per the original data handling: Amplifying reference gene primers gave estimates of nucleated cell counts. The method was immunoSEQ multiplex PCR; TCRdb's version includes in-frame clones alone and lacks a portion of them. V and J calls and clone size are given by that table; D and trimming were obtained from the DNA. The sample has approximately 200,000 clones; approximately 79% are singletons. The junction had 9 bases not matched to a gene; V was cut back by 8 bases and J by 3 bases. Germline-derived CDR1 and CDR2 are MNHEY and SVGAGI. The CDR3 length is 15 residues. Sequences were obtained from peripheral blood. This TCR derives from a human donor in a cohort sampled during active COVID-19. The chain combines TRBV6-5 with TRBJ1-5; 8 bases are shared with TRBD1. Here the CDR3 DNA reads TGTGCCAGCCATATTTTCCAGGGGGCCAATCAGCCCCAGCATTTT. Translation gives CASHIFQGANQPQHF.